This T cell receptor (beta chain) was profiled in a study of brain T cells in children with intractable seizures. Assay: immunoSEQ multiplex PCR; the TCRdb copy retains only in-frame clones and omits some. The top ten clones hold about 6% of a sample with about 22,000 clones, approximately 94% of them seen once. Only cases whose brain tissue showed the highest T cell transcript signatures were sequenced. Regarding the study as a whole: Clones missing pre-surgery may reflect undersampling of that blood sample. HCMV serostatus was not known, and viral specificity came from CDR3 similarity only.

This CDR3 is 16 amino acids long. The germline V gene has CDR1 KGHSH and CDR2 LQKENI. Trimming pared 2 bases from V and 0 bases from J, leaving 11 bases between. As regards this clone: As yet, its antigen is unknown.

The clonotype was recovered from a boy between 10 and 17 years old with focal cortical dysplasia and intractable seizures. The sample was peripheral blood, taken at surgery. This rearrangement joins TRBV18 to TRBJ1-3; D remains ambiguous. The CDR3 sequence is CASSPYHTGSGNTIYF. The CDR3 bases are TGTGCCAGCTCACCATACCATACGGGCTCTGGAAACACCATATATTTT.